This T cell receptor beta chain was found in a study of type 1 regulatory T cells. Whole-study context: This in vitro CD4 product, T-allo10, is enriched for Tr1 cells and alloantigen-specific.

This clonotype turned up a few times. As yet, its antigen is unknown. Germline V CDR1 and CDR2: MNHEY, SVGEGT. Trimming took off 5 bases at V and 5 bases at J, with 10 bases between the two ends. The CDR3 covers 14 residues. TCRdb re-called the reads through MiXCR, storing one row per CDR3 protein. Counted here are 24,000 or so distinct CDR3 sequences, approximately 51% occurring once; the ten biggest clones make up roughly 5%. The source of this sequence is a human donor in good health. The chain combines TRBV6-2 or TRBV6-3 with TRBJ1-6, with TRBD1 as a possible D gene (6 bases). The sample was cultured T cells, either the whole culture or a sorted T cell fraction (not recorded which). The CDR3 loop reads CASSRTDDNSPLHF. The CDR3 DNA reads TGTGCCAGCAGTCGGACAGATGATAATTCACCCCTCCACTTT.